Below, 4 T cell receptor beta chains from the same sample are listed, as sequenced in a study of metastatic and nonmetastatic thyroid tumors. MiXCR was used by TCRdb to re-call the PCR reads. This sample has tens of thousands of clones, with around 15% found just once. No patient had received any treatment before thyroid surgery. Sample: blood. The receptors here all came from a male donor with papillary thyroid cancer or a benign thyroid nodule (not recorded which). Some clones in this sample may be carry-over from other donors' samples.

This clone was observed at least ten times. The chain recombines TRBV13 with TRBJ2-5, with a possible D match to TRBD2 (7 bases). V was shortened by 5 bases and J by 4 bases, with 20 bases between the two germline ends. The germline gives CDR1 PRHDT, CDR2 FYEKMQ (reference sequence). CDR3 size: 16 residues. Here the CDR3 reads CASSPRPGRGAETQYF. CDR3 coding DNA: TGTGCCAGCAGCCCCCGCCCTGGACGGGGGGCAGAGACCCAGTACTTC. Full variable domain (remainder filled in from reference TRBV13 and TRBJ2-5): AAGVIQSPRHLIKEKRETATLKCYPIPRHDTVYWYQQGPGQDPQFLISFYEKMQSDKGSIPDRFSAQQFSDYHSELNMSSLELGDSALYFCASSPRPGRGAETQYFGPGTRLLVL.

The rearrangement uses TRBV5-8 and TRBJ2-1; D is ambiguous. V gave up 8 bases and J gave up 6 bases, with 15 bases separating them. CDR1 SGHTS and CDR2 YDEGEE come from the germline V gene. The CDR3 runs to 13 residues. CDR3 sequence reads: CASHVAIGNEQFF. CDR3 sequence (DNA): TGTGCCAGTCATGTGGCGATCGGCAATGAGCAGTTCTTC. The complete variable domain, with remaining parts taken from reference TRBV5-8 and TRBJ2-1, reads EAGVTQSPTHLIKTRGQQATLRCSPISGHTSVYWYQQALGLGLQFLLWYDEGEERNRGNFPPRFSGRQFPNYSSELNVNALELEDSALYLCASHVAIGNEQFFGPGTRLTVL.

This clone is medium-sized within its sample. The genes are TRBV6-2 or TRBV6-3 and TRBJ2-7; D gene ambiguous. Trimming stripped 7 bases from V and 9 bases from J, with 22 bases between. Germline V gene lookup returns CDR1 MNHEY and CDR2 SVGEGT. The CDR3 totals 14 residues. The CDR3 DNA follows: TGTGCCAGCACACTGACGGAGTCTGGGCCCCCGCAGTACGTC. The encoded protein is CASTLTESGPPQYV.

The sample holds many counts of this clone. The chain employs TRBV19 and TRBJ1-6, with unresolved D. The germline CDR1 and CDR2 sequences are LNHDA and SQIVND (reference sequence). V dropped 7 bases and J dropped 5 bases, with 18 bases sitting between them. The CDR3 loop spans 16 amino acids. The CDR3 nucleotides are TGTGCCAGTACCCCCAGGCGCGACGGAGATAATTCACCCCTCCACTTT. Amino acid sequence: CASTPRRDGDNSPLHF.